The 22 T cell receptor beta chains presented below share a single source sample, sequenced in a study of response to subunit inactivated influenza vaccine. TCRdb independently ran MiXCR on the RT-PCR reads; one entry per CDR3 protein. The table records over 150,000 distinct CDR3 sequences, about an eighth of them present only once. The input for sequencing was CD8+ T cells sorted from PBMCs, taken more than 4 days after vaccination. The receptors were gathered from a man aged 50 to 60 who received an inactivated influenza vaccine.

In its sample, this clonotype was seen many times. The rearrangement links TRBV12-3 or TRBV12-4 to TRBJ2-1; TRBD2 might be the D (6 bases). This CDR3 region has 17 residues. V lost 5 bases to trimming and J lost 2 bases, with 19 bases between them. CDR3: CASSGSDAGLTYNEQFF. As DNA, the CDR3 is TGTGCCAGCAGTGGAAGCGACGCGGGACTCACCTACAATGAGCAGTTCTTC.

In DNA, the CDR3 is TGTGCCAGCAGCTTGAGTGCGGGAGAGATCTACAATGAGCAGTTCTTC. Protein sequence: CASSLSAGEIYNEQFF. The chain couples TRBV5-6 to TRBJ2-1; TRBD2 agrees at 7 bases. The J segment lost 3 bases and the V segment lost 1 base, leaving 7 bases of the junction unmatched. CDR3 length equals 16 residues. Germline V gene lookup returns CDR1 SGHDT and CDR2 YYEEEE.

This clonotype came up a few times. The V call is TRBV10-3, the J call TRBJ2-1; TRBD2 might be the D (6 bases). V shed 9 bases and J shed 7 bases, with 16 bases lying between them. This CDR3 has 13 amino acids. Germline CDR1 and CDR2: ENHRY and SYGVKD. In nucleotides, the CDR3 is TGTGCCATTTTTCACCTAGCGACGAATGAGCAGTTCTTC. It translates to CAIFHLATNEQFF.

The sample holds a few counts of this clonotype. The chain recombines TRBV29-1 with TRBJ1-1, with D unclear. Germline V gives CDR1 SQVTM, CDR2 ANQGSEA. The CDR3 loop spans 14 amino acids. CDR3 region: CSDGVVRSNTEAFF. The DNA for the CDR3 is TGCAGTGATGGGGTAGTACGGTCGAACACTGAAGCTTTCTTT.

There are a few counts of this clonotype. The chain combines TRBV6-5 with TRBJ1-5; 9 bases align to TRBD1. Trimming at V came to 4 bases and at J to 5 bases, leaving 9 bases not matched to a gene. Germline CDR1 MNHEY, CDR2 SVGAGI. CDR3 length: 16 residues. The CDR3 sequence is CASSSNRDRAHQPQHF. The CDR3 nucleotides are TGTGCCAGCAGTTCCAACCGGGACAGGGCCCATCAGCCCCAGCATTTT.

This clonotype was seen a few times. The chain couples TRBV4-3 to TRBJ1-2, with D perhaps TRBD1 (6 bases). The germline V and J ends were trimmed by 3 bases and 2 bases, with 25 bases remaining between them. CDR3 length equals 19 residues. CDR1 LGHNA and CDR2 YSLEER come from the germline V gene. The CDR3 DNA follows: TGCGCCAGCAGCCACAACCCGGGGTACAGGGAGAATTGGAACTATGGCTACACCTTC. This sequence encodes CASSHNPGYRENWNYGYTF.

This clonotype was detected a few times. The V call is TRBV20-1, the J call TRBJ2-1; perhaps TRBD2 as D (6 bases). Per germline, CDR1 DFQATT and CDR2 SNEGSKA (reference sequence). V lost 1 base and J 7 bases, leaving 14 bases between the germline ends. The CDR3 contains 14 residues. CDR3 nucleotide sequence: TGCAGTGCTAGAGGTGGGACTGGTGGGAATGAGCAGTTCTTC. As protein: CSARGGTGGNEQFF.

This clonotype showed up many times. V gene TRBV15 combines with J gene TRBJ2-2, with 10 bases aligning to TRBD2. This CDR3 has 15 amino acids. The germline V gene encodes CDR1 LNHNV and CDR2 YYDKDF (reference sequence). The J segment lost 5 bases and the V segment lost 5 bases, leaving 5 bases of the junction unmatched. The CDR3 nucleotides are TGTGCCACCAGCTCTAGCGGGAGATGGACCGGGGAGCTGTTTTTT. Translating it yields CATSSSGRWTGELFF. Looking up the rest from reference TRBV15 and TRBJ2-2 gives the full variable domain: DAMVIQNPRYQVTQFGKPVTLSCSQTLNHNVMYWYQQKSSQAPKLLFHYYDKDFNNEADTPDNFQSRRPNTSFCFLDIRSPGLGDTAMYLCATSSSGRWTGELFFGEGSRLTVL.

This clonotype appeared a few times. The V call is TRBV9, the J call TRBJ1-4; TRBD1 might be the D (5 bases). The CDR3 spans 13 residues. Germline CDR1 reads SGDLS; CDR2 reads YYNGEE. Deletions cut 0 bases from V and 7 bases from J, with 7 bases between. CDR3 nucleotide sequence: TGTGCCAGCAGCGTAGGGGGGACTGAAAAACTGTTTTTT. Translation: CASSVGGTEKLFF.

The CDR3 DNA reads as TGTGCCAGCAGTTTCGACAGGGGAGGTTACGAGCAGTACTTC. Its translation is CASSFDRGGYEQYF. The chain has TRBV12-3 or TRBV12-4 and TRBJ2-7; 8 nucleotides agree with TRBD1. The CDR3 totals 14 residues. Unmatched junction bases numbered 5, after V lost 3 bases and J lost 4 bases.

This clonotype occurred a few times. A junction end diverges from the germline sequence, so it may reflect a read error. The CDR3: CATRDHPFREPFF. The CDR3 nucleotides are TGTGCCACCCGGGACCACCCCTTTAGGGAGCCGTTCTTC. The chain links TRBV15 to TRBJ2-1; either TRBD1 or TRBD2 may fit D (5 bases each). The CDR3 spans 13 residues. The germline V gene encodes CDR1 LNHNV and CDR2 YYDKDF (reference sequence).

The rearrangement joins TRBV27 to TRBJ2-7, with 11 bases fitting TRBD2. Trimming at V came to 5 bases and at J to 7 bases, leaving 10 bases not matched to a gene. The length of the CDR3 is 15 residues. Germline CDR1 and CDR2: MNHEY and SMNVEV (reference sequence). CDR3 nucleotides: TGTGCCAGCAGTCCGGGGACTAGCGGAGTAGGGGAGCAGTACTTC. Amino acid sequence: CASSPGTSGVGEQYF.

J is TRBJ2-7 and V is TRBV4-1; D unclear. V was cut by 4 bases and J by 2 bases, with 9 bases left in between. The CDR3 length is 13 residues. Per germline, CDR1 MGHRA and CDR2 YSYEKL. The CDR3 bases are TGCGCCAGCAGCCCCGAGTTGACCTACGAGCAGTACTTC. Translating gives CASSPELTYEQYF.

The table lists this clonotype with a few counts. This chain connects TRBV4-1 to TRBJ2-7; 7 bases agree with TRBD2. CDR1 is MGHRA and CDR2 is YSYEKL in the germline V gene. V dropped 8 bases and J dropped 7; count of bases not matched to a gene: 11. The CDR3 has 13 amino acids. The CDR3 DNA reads TGCGCCAGCGGCGGCAGCGGGGTTGGTGAGCAGTACTTC. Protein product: CASGGSGVGEQYF.

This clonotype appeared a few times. As DNA, the CDR3 is TGTGCCAGCAGCATAGTCGCAGATGGAAACACCATATATTTT. It codes for CASSIVADGNTIYF. The rearrangement joins TRBV11-2 to TRBJ1-3; D unclear. Deletions cut 5 bases from V and 3 bases from J, with 11 bases between. CDR1 is SGHAT and CDR2 is FQNNGV in the germline V gene. The CDR3 spans 14 residues. Supplemented by reference TRBV11-2 and TRBJ1-3, the full variable domain reads EAGVAQSPRYKIIEKRQSVAFWCNPISGHATLYWYQQILGQGPKLLIQFQNNGVVDDSQLPKDRFSAERLKGVDSTLKIQPAKLEDSAVYLCASSIVADGNTIYFGEGSWLTVV.

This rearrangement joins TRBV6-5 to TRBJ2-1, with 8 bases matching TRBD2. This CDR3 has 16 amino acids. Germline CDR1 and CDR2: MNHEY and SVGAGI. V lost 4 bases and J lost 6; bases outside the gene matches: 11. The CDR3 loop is CASSSGTSGLGNEQFF. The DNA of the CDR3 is TGTGCCAGCAGTTCCGGAACTAGCGGACTTGGCAATGAGCAGTTCTTC.

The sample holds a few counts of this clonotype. The CDR3 region is CASSPRLAYYNEQFF. The CDR3 DNA sequence: TGTGCCAGCAGTCCGCGACTAGCGTACTACAATGAGCAGTTCTTC. J is TRBJ2-1 and V is TRBV28; 8 nucleotides line up with TRBD2. The germline V gene encodes CDR1 MDHEN and CDR2 SYDVKM. This CDR3 has 15 residues. V was pared by 5 bases and J by 3 bases, with 6 bases of the junction left unmatched.

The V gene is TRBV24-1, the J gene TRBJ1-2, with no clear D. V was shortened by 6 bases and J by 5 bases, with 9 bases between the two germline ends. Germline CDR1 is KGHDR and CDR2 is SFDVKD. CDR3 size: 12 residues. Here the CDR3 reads CATSPGSYGYTF. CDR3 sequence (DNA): TGTGCCACCAGTCCGGGATCTTATGGCTACACCTTC.

The CDR3 sequence: CSARDLRQETQYF. In nucleotides, the CDR3 is TGCAGTGCTAGAGATTTGCGGCAAGAGACCCAGTACTTC. The chain is built from TRBV20-1 and TRBJ2-5, with D uncertain. Deletions cut 0 bases from V and 2 bases from J, with 7 bases between. In germline, CDR1 is DFQATT, CDR2 SNEGSKA (reference sequence). The CDR3 is made up of 13 amino acids.

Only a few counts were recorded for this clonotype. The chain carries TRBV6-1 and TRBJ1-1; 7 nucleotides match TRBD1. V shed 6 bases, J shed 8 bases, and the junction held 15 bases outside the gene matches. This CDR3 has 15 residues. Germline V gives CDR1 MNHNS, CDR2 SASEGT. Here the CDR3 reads CASSRTRGPLGEAFF. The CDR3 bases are TGTGCCAGCAGCCGTACGAGGGGGCCACTAGGGGAAGCTTTCTTT.

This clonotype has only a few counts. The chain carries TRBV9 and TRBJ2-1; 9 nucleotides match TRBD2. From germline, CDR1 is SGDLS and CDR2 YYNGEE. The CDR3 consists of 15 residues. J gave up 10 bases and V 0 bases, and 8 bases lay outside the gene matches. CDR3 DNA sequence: TGTGCCAGCAGCGTAGGTAGCGGGAGAGCGGAGGAGCAGTTCTTC. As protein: CASSVGSGRAEEQFF. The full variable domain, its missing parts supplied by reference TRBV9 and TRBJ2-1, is DSGVTQTPKHLITATGQRVTLRCSPRSGDLSVYWYQQSLDQGLQFLIQYYNGEERAKGNILERFSAQQFPDLHSELNLSSLELGDSALYFCASSVGSGRAEEQFFGPGTRLTVL.

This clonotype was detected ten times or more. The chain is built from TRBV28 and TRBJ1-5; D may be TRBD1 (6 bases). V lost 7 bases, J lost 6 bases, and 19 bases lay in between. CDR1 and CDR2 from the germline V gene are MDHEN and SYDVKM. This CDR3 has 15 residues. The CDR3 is CASIPLGGAGQPQHF. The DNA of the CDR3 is TGTGCCAGCATCCCCTTGGGGGGCGCGGGTCAGCCCCAGCATTTT. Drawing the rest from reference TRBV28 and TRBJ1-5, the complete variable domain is DVKVTQSSRYLVKRTGEKVFLECVQDMDHENMFWYRQDPGLGLRLIYFSYDVKMKEKGDIPEGYSVSREKKERFSLILESASTNQTSMYLCASIPLGGAGQPQHFGDGTRLSIL.